The source of this T cell receptor beta chain is a study of blood T cells in healthy people across ages. The ends lost 1 base at V and 2 bases at J; junction bases unmatched: 2. The CDR3 is 15 amino acids. Germline-derived CDR1 and CDR2 are MNHEY and SMNVEV (reference sequence). Alongside a J-beta primer mix, a sample-barcoded 5' primer served in a second PCR lasting roughly 7 to 11 cycles. TCRdb fed the 5' RACE reads into MiXCR, producing one record per CDR3 protein. The sample lists about 500,000 distinct CDR3 sequences, 24% occurring once. The sample was also linked to a second study, of T cells of mothers and their children.

The TCR was taken from a boy aged 10-17 years in good health. Source material: blood. The V call is TRBV27, the J call TRBJ1-2; 9 bases fit TRBD1. As DNA, the CDR3 is TGTGCCAGCAGTTTATATACAGGGGGCAACTATGGCTACACCTTC. Translating gives CASSLYTGGNYGYTF.